Listed below are T cell receptor beta chains from one sample, sequenced in a study of T cells in Graves' hyperthyroidism and ophthalmopathy. Each CDR3 protein gets one entry after TCRdb re-called the multiplex PCR reads with MiXCR. Altogether roughly 350,000 distinct CDR3 sequences are present, about 15% being singletons, with the ten largest covering approximately 23%. The sample consisted of blood. Receptors originate from a woman aged 25-40 years with Graves' hyperthyroidism. The CDR3 runs from the conserved cysteine through the conserved F or W. D genes are given only for firm matches. A row's size may be missing; if present it is once, few, many or a size class.

>TRBV28|TRBD2|TRBJ2-2|few
TGTGCCAGCAGGCTACTAGCGGGAGGGCCAGAATTAATGAACACCGGGGAGCTGTTTTTT
CASRLLAGGPELMNTGELFF
>TRBV19|NA|TRBJ1-1|many
TGTGCCAGTAGTCCTCCGGGGGGGCTCTTGCGAGCTTTCTTT
CASSPPGGLLRAFF
>TRBV2|NA|TRBJ2-2|many
TGTGCCAGCTTCGGAGGGAGCTACACCGGGGAGCTGTTTTTT
CASFGGSYTGELFF
>TRBV6-5|NA|TRBJ2-5|many
TGTGCCAGCAGTTCCCGCGGAGGGCCTGGGGGGACCCAGTACTTC
CASSSRGGPGGTQYF
>TRBV20-1|TRBD2|TRBJ2-5|many
TGCAGTGCTACGCCGGTAGCGGGGGTCCAAGAGACCCAGTACTTC
CSATPVAGVQETQYF
>TRBV3-1|NA|TRBJ2-1|NA
TGTGCCAGCAGGGCCATGCCCCTAGGTGAGCAGTTCTTC
CASRAMPLGEQFF
>TRBV9|NA|TRBJ1-2|few
TGTGCCAGCAGCGTAGATCCCCTCGGGGGCTACACCTTC
CASSVDPLGGYTF
>TRBV12-3/TRBV12-4|NA|TRBJ2-1|NA
TGTGCCAGCAGTTCCCCCATGGGCGAGCAGTTCTTC
CASSSPMGEQFF
>TRBV10-3|TRBD1|TRBJ1-3|NA
TGTGCCATCAGTGATGATTTTCCCCTGACAGGGGCCTTAAACACCATATATTTT
CAISDDFPLTGALNTIYF
>TRBV10-3|NA|TRBJ2-3|few
TGTGCCATCAGTGCCTGGTGGGGCTTAGCGGACGAAATCACAGATACGCAGTATTTT
CAISAWWGLADEITDTQYF
>TRBV3-1|NA|TRBJ2-3|NA
TGTGCCAGCAGCCCCTCGGAGCCACCAGATACGCAGTATTTT
CASSPSEPPDTQYF
>TRBV5-1|TRBD1|TRBJ2-7|few
TGCGCCAGCAGCGCCGGACCACGGGACAGGATCCACGAGCAGTACTTC
CASSAGPRDRIHEQYF
>TRBV24-1|NA|TRBJ1-6|many
TGTGCCACCAGTGATCCGAGGGAGCGTAATTCACCCCTCCACTTT
CATSDPRERNSPLHF
>TRBV28|NA|TRBJ1-5|few
TGTGCCACCACCGGGAGACAAAATCAGCCCCAGCATTTT
CATTGRQNQPQHF
>TRBV14|TRBD2|TRBJ2-2|many
TGTGCCAGCAGCCCCCGACTAGCGCCCGGGGAGCTGTTTTTT
CASSPRLAPGELFF
>TRBV3-1|NA|TRBJ2-2|once
TGTGCCAGCAGCGCGACCAGCGTCGCATGGAGGGAGCTGTTTTTT
CASSATSVAWRELFF
>TRBV3-1|NA|TRBJ1-4|NA
TGTGCCAGCAGCCAAGACCTAGAAAATGAAAAACTGTTTTTT
CASSQDLENEKLFF
>TRBV7-3|NA|TRBJ2-1|many
TGTGCCAGCAGCCCCCGCAGAACGGGACTCAATGAGCAGTTCTTC
CASSPRRTGLNEQFF
>TRBV6-5|NA|TRBJ2-6|many
TGTGCCAGCCGGGCTTTCCTCGGTGGGGCCAACGTCCTGACTTTC
CASRAFLGGANVLTF
>TRBV5-6|TRBD1|TRBJ1-4|NA
TGTGCCAGCAGCTCCACCGGACAGGGTAAAGGTGGAGAAAAACTGTTTTTT
CASSSTGQGKGGEKLFF
>TRBV15|NA|TRBJ2-2|many
TGTGCCACCAGCAGAGAGGGCCTGGCTGACACCGGGGAGCTGTTTTTT
CATSREGLADTGELFF
>TRBV10-3|TRBD1|TRBJ1-4|NA
TGTGCCATCAGAGACGGCAGGGGGCCTGAAAAACTGTTTTTT
CAIRDGRGPEKLFF
>TRBV7-9|NA|TRBJ2-1|NA
TGTGCCAGCAGCTTAGGGGGGGCAGGGGTACCCTACAATGAGCAGTTCTTC
CASSLGGAGVPYNEQFF
>TRBV5-5|NA|TRBJ2-1|NA
TGTGCCAGCAGCTTGAGGGATAGCTCCTACAATGAGCAGTTCTTC
CASSLRDSSYNEQFF
>TRBV9|NA|TRBJ2-7|NA
TGTGCCAGCAGCGTAGCCGGGGTAGCCGAGCAGTACTTC
CASSVAGVAEQYF
>TRBV6-1|NA|TRBJ2-2|NA
TGTGCCAGCAGGGTTAACACCGGGGAGCTGTTTTTT
CASRVNTGELFF
>TRBV5-6|NA|TRBJ2-1|NA
TGTGCCAGCAGCTTGCAGCTCCAGGGGCCCTACAATGAGCAGTTCTTC
CASSLQLQGPYNEQFF
>TRBV7-9|NA|TRBJ1-2|NA
TGTGCCAGCAGCTTAGGGACTGCGCCGTCTGGCTACACCTTC
CASSLGTAPSGYTF
>TRBV5-1|TRBD2|TRBJ2-5|few
TGCGCCAGCAGCCCTAGCGGGAGGTCGTTAGAGACCCAGTACTTC
CASSPSGRSLETQYF
>TRBV7-2|NA|TRBJ2-4|NA
TGTGCCAGCAGCTTAGATGGGGACTCCACTCTAGCCAAAAACATTCAGTACTTC
CASSLDGDSTLAKNIQYF
>TRBV7-6|NA|TRBJ1-5|NA
TGTGCCAGCAGCTTAGGGGACTTATCGCCCCAGCATTTT
CASSLGDLSPQHF
>TRBV20-1|NA|TRBJ2-7|many
TGCAGTGCTAGAGATTACGGCTACGAGCAGTACTTC
CSARDYGYEQYF
>TRBV6-1|TRBD1|TRBJ2-7|NA
TGTGCCAGCAGGCTCGGGACAGGGCCCTTCTACGAGCAGTACTTC
CASRLGTGPFYEQYF
>TRBV12-3/TRBV12-4|NA|TRBJ1-1|many
TGTGCCAGCAGTACTAGTAGGACTGAAGCTTTCTTT
CASSTSRTEAFF
>TRBV6-5|TRBD1|TRBJ1-5|NA
TGTGCCAGCAGTTACTCGGACGGGACAGGCAATCAGCCCCAGCATTTT
CASSYSDGTGNQPQHF
>TRBV5-6|TRBD1|TRBJ1-5|NA
TGTGCCAGCAGCTTTACCGGGACAGGGGAGGGGCCCCAGCATTTT
CASSFTGTGEGPQHF
>TRBV12-3/TRBV12-4|NA|TRBJ2-7|many
TGTGCCAGCAGTTTATACGGTTCCTACGAGCAGTACTTC
CASSLYGSYEQYF
>TRBV7-9|NA|TRBJ1-6|few
TGTGCCAGCAGCTTAGCTTCGGGTATAACCCCCCTCCACTTT
CASSLASGITPLHF
>TRBV30|NA|TRBJ2-1|few
TGTGCCTGGAGTGAGCTAGGTGTAAGCTCCTACAATGAGCAGTTCTTC
CAWSELGVSSYNEQFF
>TRBV20-1|NA|TRBJ2-7|few
TGCAGTGCTACCACCCTAAGCGGTTACTCCTACGAGCAGTACTTC
CSATTLSGYSYEQYF
>TRBV7-9|NA|TRBJ2-7|few
TGTGCCAGCAGCTTTGTCCCCTACGAGCAGTACTTC
CASSFVPYEQYF
>TRBV27|NA|TRBJ2-1|many
TGTGCCAGCAGTTTTAAGGGGATGGCGTACAATGAGCAGTTCTTC
CASSFKGMAYNEQFF
>TRBV7-6|TRBD1|TRBJ1-1|NA
TGTGCCAGCAGCTTAGGGTTGCCAGGGGGGGCGAACACTGAAGCTTTCTTT
CASSLGLPGGANTEAFF
>TRBV2|NA|TRBJ2-1|NA
TGTGCCAGCTCAAGTCGTGAGCAGTTCTTC
CASSSREQFF
>TRBV5-8|NA|TRBJ2-1|few
TGTGCCAGCAGGGCCTCTGGGATGTCCATCCACGATGAGCAGTTCTTC
CASRASGMSIHDEQFF
>TRBV20-1|NA|TRBJ2-7|many
TGCAGTGCTAGAGATCGGGACCAGGGGAGTTCCTCCTACGAGCAGTACTTC
CSARDRDQGSSSYEQYF
>TRBV9|NA|TRBJ2-1|many
TGTGCCAGCAGCGTAGGTGGTCGGCTCTACAATGAGCAGTTCTTC
CASSVGGRLYNEQFF
>TRBV7-3|TRBD2|TRBJ2-1|NA
TGTGCCAGCAGCTTGAGGGTTCCAGGAGCGGGAGTAAACAATGAGCAGTTCTTC
CASSLRVPGAGVNNEQFF
>TRBV6-1|TRBD2|TRBJ2-3|many
TGTGCCAGCTCCCAGGGTAGCGGGATCACAGATACGCAGTATTTT
CASSQGSGITDTQYF
>TRBV28|NA|TRBJ1-1|many
TGTGCCAGCAGTTGGAAAGGGGGTAGTCTCACTGAAGCTTTCTTT
CASSWKGGSLTEAFF
>TRBV12-3/TRBV12-4|NA|TRBJ1-6|many
TGTGCCAGCAGTTCCCTCCCCGGGCTACAGGGAGGGTACACGAATTCACCCCTCCACTTT
CASSSLPGLQGGYTNSPLHF
>TRBV10-3|NA|TRBJ1-2|few
TGTGCCATCAGGGGCAGACAGGAGCCCTATGGCTACACCTTC
CAIRGRQEPYGYTF
>TRBV6-1|NA|TRBJ1-3|NA
TGTGCCAGCAGCGGGGCCATAGGTCGAAACACCATATATTTT
CASSGAIGRNTIYF
>TRBV5-1|TRBD2|TRBJ2-1|NA
TGCGCCAGCAGCTTGGGCGGGACTAGCGGGTTTAATGAGCAGTTCTTC
CASSLGGTSGFNEQFF
>TRBV12-3/TRBV12-4|NA|TRBJ1-2|many
TGTGCCAGCAGTCTTACTCGGAGGGTCTCGGTCTATGGCTACACCTTC
CASSLTRRVSVYGYTF
>TRBV7-9|NA|TRBJ2-3|many
TGTGCCAGCAGCTTACTCCCCGCCCGGCTGCTCAGCACAGATACGCAGTATTTT
CASSLLPARLLSTDTQYF
>TRBV6-5|NA|TRBJ1-1|NA
TGTGCCACCATGTTGAGTGTGGCAGGGACCACTGAAGCTTTCTTT
CATMLSVAGTTEAFF
>TRBV2|NA|TRBJ1-1|many
TGTGCCAGCAGAGTGGGGGGGCTAAACACTGAAGCTTTCTTT
CASRVGGLNTEAFF